This T cell receptor (beta chain) is from a study of siplizumab effects on memory and regulatory T cells. Study observations and caveats: Naive T cells looked more diverse than memory cells and looked like major alloresponse contributors. The study did not confirm that proliferating Tregs from siplizumab cultures were suppressive. No assignable naive or memory phenotype existed for roughly 80-96% of proliferating CD4+ or CD8+ clones.

V shed 5 bases and J shed 3 bases, with 8 bases lying between them. Germline V gene data show CDR1 as MNHNY and CDR2 as SVGAGI (reference sequence). CDR3 length: 12 residues. With respect to this clone: The antigen is undetermined.

Only in-frame clones appear in the TCRdb table, and some are missing; sequencing was by immunoSEQ multiplex PCR. The profile shows some 99,000 clones, 92% of them singletons. This TCR came from a human donor in good health. The V call is TRBV6-6, the J call TRBJ2-7; D gene ambiguous. The sample comprised Tregs sorted from blood. The CDR3 protein is CASSRTGYEQYF. The CDR3 DNA reads TGTGCCAGCAGTAGAACTGGCTACGAGCAGTACTTC.